Listed here is a single T cell receptor beta chain. Its matching antigen is unknown. CDR1 and CDR2 (germline): WNHNN, SYGVQD (reference sequence). The CDR3 is 17 residues long. V gave up 3 bases and J gave up 3 bases; unmatched junction bases: 9. Use of 60 Vbeta and 13 Jbeta primers characterized the PCR. Authors' processing steps: Around 12 million of 65 million to 95 million unique TCR beta chains were shared, per a later count. The data were produced by immunoSEQ multiplex PCR, yet TCRdb's version contains in-frame clones alone and is incomplete. For V, J and clone size, that table is used; D and trimming come from the DNA. This sample has roughly 130,000 clones, with roughly four fifths found just once. The record originates from a study of cytomegalovirus exposure and HLA in healthy donors. Study details: Earlier work reported approximately 110 million unique TCR beta sequences from approximately 180 million T cells.

Regarding the study as a whole: Evidence from a later analysis indicated that most CMV-associated TCR beta chains looked HLA-restricted.

The rearrangement links TRBV10-1 to TRBJ2-1; 9 bases align to TRBD2. Sample: PBMCs. The sequence was obtained from a woman aged 35 to 49 in good health and CMV-seronegative. CDR3 bases: TGCGCCAGCAGTGACGGTCTAGCGGGGTCCGTCTACAATGAGCAGTTCTTC. Its protein product is CASSDGLAGSVYNEQFF.